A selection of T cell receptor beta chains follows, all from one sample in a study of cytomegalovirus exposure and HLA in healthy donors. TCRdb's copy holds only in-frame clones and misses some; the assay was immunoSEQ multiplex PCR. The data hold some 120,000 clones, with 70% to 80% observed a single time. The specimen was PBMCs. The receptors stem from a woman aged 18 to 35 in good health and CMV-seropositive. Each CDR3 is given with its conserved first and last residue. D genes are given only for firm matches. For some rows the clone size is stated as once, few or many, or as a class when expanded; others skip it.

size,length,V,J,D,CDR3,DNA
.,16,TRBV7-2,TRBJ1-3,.,CASSLAPAHSGNTIYF,TGTGCCAGCAGCTTAGCGCCTGCGCACTCTGGAAACACCATATATTTT
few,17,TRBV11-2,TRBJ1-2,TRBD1,CASSPLKRGQGNYGYTF,TGTGCCAGCAGCCCTCTAAAACGGGGACAGGGGAACTATGGCTACACCTTC
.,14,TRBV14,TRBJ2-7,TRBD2,CASSQRTSGSPQYF,TGTGCCAGCAGCCAGAGGACTAGCGGGAGTCCGCAGTACTTC
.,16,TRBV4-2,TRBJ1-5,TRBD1,CASSQDRQGAGQPQHF,TGTGCCAGCAGCCAAGATCGACAGGGGGCAGGTCAGCCCCAGCATTTT
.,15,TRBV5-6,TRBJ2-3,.,CASSFIGGSTDTQYF,TGTGCCAGCAGCTTTATCGGCGGCAGCACAGATACGCAGTATTTT
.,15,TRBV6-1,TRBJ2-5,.,CASSELFGRQETQYF,TGTGCCAGCAGTGAATTATTTGGCAGGCAAGAGACCCAGTACTTC
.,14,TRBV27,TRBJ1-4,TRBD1,CASAGTATNEKLFF,TGTGCCAGCGCAGGGACAGCAACTAATGAAAAACTGTTTTTT
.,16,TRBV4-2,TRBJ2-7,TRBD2,CASSQDLTFLAGENYF,TGTGCCAGCAGCCAAGATCTTACCTTCCTAGCGGGAGAAAATTACTTC
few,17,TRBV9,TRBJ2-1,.,CASSVGGVAASYNEQFF,TGTGCCAGCAGCGTCGGGGGAGTAGCGGCCTCCTACAATGAGCAGTTCTTC
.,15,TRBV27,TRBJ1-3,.,CASTTGAGAGNTIYF,TGTGCCAGCACCACCGGGGCAGGGGCTGGAAACACCATATATTTT
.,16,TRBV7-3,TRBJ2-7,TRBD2,CASSLKTSEITYEQYF,TGTGCCAGCAGCTTAAAGACTAGCGAGATAACCTACGAGCAGTACTTC
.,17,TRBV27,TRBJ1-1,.,CASSLIRIRTVGTEAFF,TGTGCCAGCAGTCTGATTAGGATCCGGACAGTTGGCACTGAAGCTTTCTTT
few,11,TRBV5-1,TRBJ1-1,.,CASSSQVEAFF,TGCGCCAGCAGCTCTCAGGTAGAAGCTTTCTTT
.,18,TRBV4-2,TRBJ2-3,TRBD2,CASSQDILAGGGTDTQYF,TGTGCCAGCAGCCAAGATATCTTAGCGGGAGGGGGCACAGATACGCAGTATTTT
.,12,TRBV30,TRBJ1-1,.,CAWSVTGREAFF,TGTGCCTGGAGTGTAACAGGGCGGGAAGCTTTCTTT
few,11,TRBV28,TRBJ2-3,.,CASEARDTQYF,TGTGCCAGCGAAGCGAGAGATACGCAGTATTTT
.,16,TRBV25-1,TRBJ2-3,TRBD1,CASSDNRGPSTDTQYF,TGTGCCAGCAGTGACAACAGGGGACCCAGCACAGATACGCAGTATTTT
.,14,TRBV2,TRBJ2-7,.,CATKTDRESYEQYF,TGTGCCACCAAGACAGATCGGGAGTCCTACGAGCAGTACTTC
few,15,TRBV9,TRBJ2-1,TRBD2,CASSLGTSGARAQFF,TGTGCCAGCAGCTTAGGGACTAGCGGTGCCAGAGCGCAGTTCTTC
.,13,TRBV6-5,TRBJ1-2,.,CASSYLPFYGYTF,TGTGCCAGCAGTTACCTCCCCTTCTATGGCTACACCTTC
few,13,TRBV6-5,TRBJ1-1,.,CASTLGWNTEAFF,TGTGCCAGCACCCTCGGGTGGAACACTGAAGCTTTCTTT
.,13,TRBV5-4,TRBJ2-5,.,CASSSRGEETQYF,TGTGCCAGCAGCTCCAGGGGGGAAGAGACCCAGTACTTC